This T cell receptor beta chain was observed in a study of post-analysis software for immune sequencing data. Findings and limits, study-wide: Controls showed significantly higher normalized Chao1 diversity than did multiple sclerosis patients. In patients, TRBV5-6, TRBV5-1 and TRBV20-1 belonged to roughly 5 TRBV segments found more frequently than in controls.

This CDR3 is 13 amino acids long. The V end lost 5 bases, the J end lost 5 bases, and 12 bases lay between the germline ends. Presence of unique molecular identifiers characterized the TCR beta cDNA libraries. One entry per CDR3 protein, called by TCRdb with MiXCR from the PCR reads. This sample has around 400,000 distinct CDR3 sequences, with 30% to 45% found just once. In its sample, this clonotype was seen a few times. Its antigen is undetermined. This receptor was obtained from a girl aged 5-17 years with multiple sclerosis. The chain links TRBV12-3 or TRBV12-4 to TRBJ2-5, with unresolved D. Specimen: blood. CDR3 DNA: TGTGCCAGCAGTGCCACTGAGAGGGAGACCCAGTACTTC. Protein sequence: CASSATERETQYF.